The 2 T cell receptor beta chains below were found in one sample sequenced in a study of cytomegalovirus exposure and HLA in healthy donors. Repertoires were generated with immunoSEQ multiplex PCR, while TCRdb's copy carries only in-frame clones and drops some. The data show 55,000 to 70,000 clones, more than 85% seen once. The specimen was PBMCs. The receptors shown here come from a woman aged 25 to 45 in good health and CMV-seronegative.

CDR3 region: CASSDLPEDSLPYEQYF. CDR3 bases: TGTGCCAGCAGTGACCTGCCTGAGGACAGCCTACCCTACGAGCAGTACTTC. V is TRBV25-1 and J is TRBJ2-7; perhaps TRBD1 as D (6 bases). The germline V gene has CDR1 MGHDK and CDR2 SYGVNS. V shed 3 bases and J shed 2 bases, with 20 bases lying between them. This CDR3 has 17 residues.

The chain joins TRBV7-2 to TRBJ1-2; 8 bases fit TRBD1. Germline loops: CDR1 SGHTA, CDR2 FQGNSA. Trimming took 1 base from V and 1 from J; bases not matched to a gene: 5. CDR3 length: 16 residues. CDR3 DNA: TGTGCCAGCAGCTTAGATGCAGGGGGCAATAACTATGGCTACACCTTC. Amino acid sequence: CASSLDAGGNNYGYTF.